This TCR beta chain was documented in a study of blood T cell repertoires in COVID-19. Looking at the study overall: From the United States, Italy and Spain came samples of acute and convalescent COVID-19. Nucleic acid was either cDNA or gDNA, and it came from T cells, B-cell-depleted T cells, or PBMCs.

Losses at the gene ends were 6 bases for V and 5 bases for J; bases not matched to a gene: 3. CDR3 size: 13 residues. The authors' processing: Reference gene primer amplification yielded estimated nucleated cell counts. Generated by immunoSEQ multiplex PCR, the TCRdb table keeps only in-frame clones and is missing some. The V and J calls and clone size were taken over from that table, and D and trimming were inferred from the DNA. The data contain fewer than 600,000 clones, around 89% of them seen just once; the ten biggest clones take up 1.8%. Categorization into cohorts depended on clinical history that participants reported.

The TCR was taken from a woman aged 40 to 55 who had recovered from COVID-19. V and J are TRBV12-3 or TRBV12-4 and TRBJ1-2, with TRBD1 matching 10 bases. Sample: PBMCs or T cells enriched from blood (not recorded which). CDR3 protein: CASRQDRGYGYTF. Written as DNA, the CDR3 is TGTGCCAGCAGACAGGACAGGGGGTATGGCTACACCTTC.